One sample yielded the 6 T cell receptor beta chains listed below, sequenced in a study of blood T cell repertoires in COVID-19 (TCRdb year 2020). The method was the immunoSEQ multiplex PCR assay. In TCRdb, the immuneACCESS table is reduced to in-frame sequences with V and J assigned. These tables do not hold every clone; where another copy was compared, an unresolved V gene accounts for under half, and the others remain unexplained. The sample table lists about 120,000 clones, 85% of them with a count of one. The ten most abundant clones make up roughly a tenth of the sample. Input material: peripheral blood. Receptors originate from a man older than 75 with acute or convalescent COVID-19.

With regard to this clone: At the DNA level, this CDR3 is encoded by other sequences in the same sample as well. The chain joins TRBV15 to TRBJ1-5; 10 positions match TRBD1. The ends lost 1 base at V and 5 bases at J; junction bases unmatched: 2. The CDR3 is made up of 15 amino acids. CDR1 is LNHNV, CDR2 YYDKDF, per germline (reference sequence). The CDR3 nucleotides are TGTGCCACCAGCAGAGCCGGGACAGGGGATCAGCCCCAGCATTTT. This sequence encodes CATSRAGTGDQPQHF.

The chain couples TRBV6-5 to TRBJ1-1, with D possibly being TRBD1 (6 bases). V lost 5 bases, J lost 2 bases, and 12 bases lay in between. The CDR3 is 14 residues long. CDR1 and CDR2 from the germline V gene are MNHEY and SVGAGI. The CDR3 reads CASSRPQGNTEAFF. In DNA, the CDR3 is TGTGCCAGCAGTAGACCACAGGGAAACACTGAAGCTTTCTTT.

The genes are TRBV5-1 and TRBJ1-1, with D perhaps TRBD1 (5 bases). The CDR3 has 15 amino acids. The V gene's germline CDR1 is SGHRS and CDR2 YFSETQ. Trimming removed 1 base at V and 0 bases at J, with 10 bases between. The CDR3 region is CASSLLSGVNTEAFF. As DNA, the CDR3 is TGCGCCAGCAGCTTGCTTTCGGGGGTGAACACTGAAGCTTTCTTT.

V is TRBV18 and J is TRBJ2-5; the D is unclear. The V and J ends lost 3 bases and 2 bases respectively, with 7 bases between them. The CDR3 has 13 residues. CDR1 is KGHSH and CDR2 is LQKENI in the germline V gene. CDR3 residues: CASSPAPQETQYF. The CDR3 nucleotides read TGTGCCAGCTCACCGGCCCCGCAAGAGACCCAGTACTTC.

The gene calls are TRBV24-1 and TRBJ2-1; the D gene is possibly TRBD1 (6 bases). The V and J ends lost 3 bases and 7 bases respectively, with 15 bases between them. In germline, CDR1 is KGHDR, CDR2 SFDVKD. This CDR3 is built from 15 residues. The CDR3 nucleotides read TGTGCCACCAGTGATCCCCTGCTAGGGGGAAATGAGCAGTTCTTC. This codes for CATSDPLLGGNEQFF.

V usage is TRBV15 and J usage is TRBJ2-7; possibly TRBD1 for D (5 bases). V gave up 8 bases and J gave up 1 base, with 15 bases separating them. This CDR3 is built from 14 residues. Per germline, CDR1 LNHNV and CDR2 YYDKDF (reference sequence). The CDR3 DNA sequence: TGTGCCACCTCCGATTTCAGGGTTTCCTACGAGCAGTACTTC. It yields the protein CATSDFRVSYEQYF.